A selection of T cell receptor beta chains follows, all from one sample in a study of a mutant IDH1 vaccine in newly diagnosed glioma. Assay: immunoSEQ multiplex PCR; the TCRdb copy retains only in-frame clones and omits some. Here the sample spans more than 35,000 clones, over 75% being singletons. The antigens for these receptors are not known. The sample here was PBMCs, taken from a glioma patient whose treatment included an IDH1 peptide vaccine. These receptors all come from a man aged 40-55 years with glioma. Both conserved end residues are part of each CDR3. The D gene is left open where the match is weak. A row's size may be missing; if present it is once, few, many or a size class.

clone_size | j_call | cdr3_length | v_call | d_call | cdr3_nt | cdr3_aa
NA | TRBJ2-1 | 16 | TRBV19 | TRBD2 | TGTGCCAGTAGTGTGACTAGCGGGAGGTCCCACAATGAGCAGTTCTTC | CASSVTSGRSHNEQFF
NA | TRBJ2-3 | 15 | TRBV7-2 | NA | TGTGCCAGCAGCTTAGATGGGCTGCGGACAGATACGCAGTATTTT | CASSLDGLRTDTQYF
NA | TRBJ1-1 | 13 | TRBV19 | NA | TGTGCCAGTATGGGAGAACGGACCCCTGAAGCTTTCTTT | CASMGERTPEAFF
NA | TRBJ2-3 | 15 | TRBV6-6 | TRBD2 | TGTGCCAGCAGTTACTTAGCGGGAGGGACAGATACGCAGTATTTT | CASSYLAGGTDTQYF
few | TRBJ1-2 | 15 | TRBV7-8 | NA | TGTGCCAGCAGCTCCGTTTCCACAGGGTTCTATGGCTACACCTTC | CASSSVSTGFYGYTF
NA | TRBJ2-1 | 13 | TRBV6-4 | NA | TGTGCCAGCAGTGACCGGTCCTACAATGAGCAGTTCTTC | CASSDRSYNEQFF
NA | TRBJ2-7 | 16 | TRBV19 | NA | TGTGCCAGTAGTATACTGGCTAACTTAACCTCCTACGAGCAGTACTTC | CASSILANLTSYEQYF
NA | TRBJ2-1 | 14 | TRBV5-5 | NA | TGTGCCAGCAGCTTGGTGGGCGGTGCCACGGAGCAGTTCTTC | CASSLVGGATEQFF
NA | TRBJ2-5 | 14 | TRBV7-7 | NA | TGTGCCAGCAGCAACTCCGGGACAAAAGAGACCCAGTACTTC | CASSNSGTKETQYF
NA | TRBJ2-7 | 12 | TRBV28 | NA | TGTGCCAGCAGTTTAATCAGAGACGGGCAGTACTTC | CASSLIRDGQYF
few | TRBJ2-1 | 12 | TRBV19 | NA | TGTGCCAGTAGTACAGGCTACAATGAGCAGTTCTTC | CASSTGYNEQFF
NA | TRBJ1-5 | 14 | TRBV2 | TRBD1 | TGTGCCAGCAACACCGGGACAGCGGGGCAGCCCCAGCATTTT | CASNTGTAGQPQHF
NA | TRBJ2-4 | 13 | TRBV19 | NA | TGTGCCAGTAGTATGGGTGGGTTTAACATTCAGTACTTC | CASSMGGFNIQYF
NA | TRBJ1-4 | 13 | TRBV25-1 | TRBD1 | TGTGCCAGCAGCCGGGACAGGGGTGAAAAACTGTTTTTT | CASSRDRGEKLFF
NA | TRBJ2-1 | 15 | TRBV5-1 | NA | TGCGCCAGCAGGAGTAGCGGCTTGTCTGAGGATGAGCAGTTCTTC | CASRSSGLSEDEQFF
NA | TRBJ2-4 | 16 | TRBV4-3 | TRBD2 | TGCGCCAGCAGCCCAGGACTAGCGGTGGCCAAAAACATTCAGTACTTC | CASSPGLAVAKNIQYF
NA | TRBJ2-5 | 14 | TRBV28 | NA | TGTGCCAGCAGTTTATTGGGGGGAGAAGAGACCCAGTACTTC | CASSLLGGEETQYF
few | TRBJ1-1 | 13 | TRBV4-2 | TRBD1 | TGTGCCAGCAGCCAGACAGGGGACACTGAAGCTTTCTTT | CASSQTGDTEAFF
NA | TRBJ2-7 | 16 | TRBV15 | TRBD1 | TGTGCCACCAGCCCCCCTGAGGGGACAGGGAAGTACGAGCAGTACTTC | CATSPPEGTGKYEQYF
once | TRBJ1-2 | 13 | TRBV7-2 | NA | TGTGCCAGCAGCTTATATCCGAACTATGGCTACACCTTC | CASSLYPNYGYTF
NA | TRBJ2-5 | 14 | TRBV6-1 | TRBD2 | TGTGCCAGCAGCCTAGCGGGAGGAAGGGAGACCCAGTACTTC | CASSLAGGRETQYF
NA | TRBJ2-3 | 16 | TRBV6-1 | TRBD2 | TGTGCCAGCAGTGGTTCTAGCGGGAGACCCACAGATACGCAGTATTTT | CASSGSSGRPTDTQYF
NA | TRBJ2-7 | 15 | TRBV5-1 | TRBD1 | TGCGCCAGCAGCATCATCCGGACAGGGGACTACGAGCAGTACTTC | CASSIIRTGDYEQYF
NA | TRBJ2-5 | 12 | TRBV4-3 | NA | TGCGCCAGGATAGGACAGCAAGAGACCCAGTACTTC | CARIGQQETQYF